Here is one T cell receptor beta chain with its context. These data belong to a study of TIL therapy for anti-PD-1-resistant metastatic lung cancer. About the study: A handful of tumors were EGFR-mutant and two were ALK-rearranged.

Sequencing used immunoSEQ v3. Only in-frame clones appear in the TCRdb table, and some are missing; sequencing was by immunoSEQ multiplex PCR. The sample records approximately 92,000 clones, 50% to 70% being singletons. The time point here: pre-treatment sample, taken before nivolumab and TIL therapy. Tumor tissue came from excised metastases, mostly pleural nodules or supraclavicular lymph nodes. CDR3 size: 15 residues. Trimming stripped 2 bases from V and 5 bases from J, with 13 bases between. Germline CDR1 MRHNA, CDR2 SNTAGT. The chain has TRBV6-4 and TRBJ2-1, with D unresolved. The receptor's source is a person between 30 and 79 years old with non-small cell lung cancer. The input for sequencing was tumor tissue, taken at baseline. CDR3 DNA: TGTGCCAGCAGTGACGTTTACAGAGAAGACAATGAGCAGTTCTTC. Its translation: CASSDVYREDNEQFF.